This T cell receptor beta chain was sequenced during a study of blood T cells in healthy people across ages. The study's findings and limits: Possibly, changes in expanded clonotypes were confounded because donor CMV status was unknown.

Next came a second PCR, run for 7 to 11 cycles, which used a sample-barcoded 5' primer along with a J-beta primer mix. TCRdb re-called the 5' RACE reads with MiXCR, one entry per CDR3 protein. The sample carries about 830,000 distinct CDR3 sequences, 55% to 70% recorded once. In germline, CDR1 is MNHEY, CDR2 SVGEGT. V was shortened by 7 bases and J by 4 bases, with 9 bases between the two germline ends. The CDR3 is 12 residues long. This clonotype was detected once. Its antigen is unknown. The sequence was collected from a man aged 25-40 years in good health. The sample consisted of blood. This chain connects TRBV6-2 or TRBV6-3 to TRBJ2-3; D not certain. CDR3 DNA: TGTGCCAGCACCCTCATTCCAGATACGCAGTATTTT. This translates into CASTLIPDTQYF.